This T cell receptor beta chain was sequenced in a study of T cell responses to AZD1222 COVID-19 vaccine. Study-wide results and caveats: Seropositive AZD1222 recipients at baseline numbered only five or six. The breadth and depth of Spike-specific TCRs increased once two AZD1222 doses had been given.

The CDR3 is 13 residues long. Trimming cost V 5 bases and J 4 bases, with 12 bases left between them. Looked up from germline, CDR1 is SGHRS and CDR2 is YFSETQ. Clones were sequenced by immunoSEQ multiplex PCR, and TCRdb holds only the in-frame ones, with some missing. This sample carries 130,000 or so clones, 89% of them seen once, and the ten largest clones take under 3.5%. The table lists this clone with a few counts. What it binds is not known. The sequencing here drew on peripheral blood, taken on day 0 of AZD1222 vaccination. J is TRBJ1-1 and V is TRBV5-1, with D uncertain. This clonotype originated in an adult in good health. CDR3 DNA: TGCGCCAGCAGGATTACCTCGATCACTGAAGCTTTCTTT. This encodes CASRITSITEAFF.